This T cell receptor (beta chain) was recorded in a study of shared clonotypes between healthy human individuals. Study outcomes and limitations: With few donors, the genetic and exposure-history diversity represented was limited. As a rule, naive subsets had a larger estimated richness than memory subsets.

Original processing notes: With immunoSEQ giving junction-only sequences and no quality scores, filtering differed. TCRdb's copy holds only in-frame clones and misses some; the assay was immunoSEQ multiplex PCR. The D gene and trimming were derived from the DNA, and the V and J assignments and clone size from that table. The repertoire holds around 1,100,000 clones, 70% to 80% seen once, with 0.85% to 1% in the top ten. The split of CD4+ cells yielded CD45RA+ naive and CD45RA-negative memory subsets. The germline CDR1 and CDR2 sequences are MNHNS and SASEGT. This CDR3 spans 13 amino acids. As concerns this clone: Antigen: not known.

The source of this sequence is a man between 18 and 29 years old in good health. Some clones in this sample may be carry-over from other donors' samples. The chain couples TRBV6-1 to TRBJ2-1; 12 bases fit TRBD1. Sequencing was performed on memory CD4+ T cells from PBMCs. The subset is: CD45RA-negative fraction. For the CDR3, the DNA is TGTGTCCATGGGGACAGGGGGCGCAATGAGCAGTTCTTC. Encoded protein: CVHGDRGRNEQFF.